The 10 T cell receptor beta chains below all came from one sample that was sequenced in a study of T cells in localized non-small cell lung cancer. TCRdb keeps only in-frame clones here, not all; method: immunoSEQ multiplex PCR. The sample shows around 41,000 clones, about 85% of them seen only once. Here the sequenced sample was peripheral blood, taken before any cancer treatment. These receptors were taken from a woman aged 18 to 50 with stage III lung adenocarcinoma.

The V and J genes are TRBV6-5 and TRBJ2-7; 7 bases agree with TRBD1. In germline, CDR1 is MNHEY, CDR2 SVGAGI. The CDR3 extends over 14 amino acids. With V trimmed by 2 bases and J by 4 bases, 5 bases remained unmatched. The DNA of the CDR3 is TGTGCCAGCAGTTACCAGGACAGGATATACGAGCAGTACTTC. Translated: CASSYQDRIYEQYF.

There are a few counts of this clone. The chain couples TRBV19 to TRBJ1-6; the D gene is possibly TRBD1 (6 bases). The germline V gene has CDR1 LNHDA and CDR2 SQIVND (reference sequence). V lost 4 bases, J lost 6 bases, and 10 bases lay in between. This CDR3 comprises 14 residues. Here the CDR3 reads CASSTGAPNSPLHF. For the CDR3, the DNA is TGTGCCAGTAGTACGGGGGCTCCTAATTCACCCCTCCACTTT.

This chain connects TRBV11-2 to TRBJ2-7, with D possibly being TRBD1 or TRBD2 (6 bases each). This CDR3 spans 15 amino acids. CDR1 is SGHAT and CDR2 is FQNNGV in the germline V gene. Trimming removed 6 bases from V and 2 bases from J, with 17 bases in between. This CDR3 is CASRPIRGAPYEQYF. The CDR3 DNA reads TGTGCCAGCAGGCCCATAAGGGGGGCCCCCTACGAGCAGTACTTC.

This chain links TRBV5-1 with TRBJ2-7; maybe TRBD2 (5 bases). V was clipped by 5 bases and J by 7 bases, with 22 bases between them. CDR1 and CDR2 (germline): SGHRS, YFSETQ. The CDR3 has 15 amino acids. The CDR3 DNA is TGCGCCAGCAGTCGGGCTTTGGACTCCCTAGGGGAGCAGTACTTC. Encoded protein: CASSRALDSLGEQYF.

V usage is TRBV7-2 and J usage is TRBJ2-7; TRBD2 aligns across 11 bases. Looked up from germline, CDR1 is SGHTA and CDR2 is FQGNSA. The CDR3 is made up of 14 amino acids. V lost 8 bases, J lost 6 bases, and 9 bases stayed unmatched. The CDR3 nucleotides read TGTGCCAGCTCTCAGACTAGCGGGGTCGGCGAGCAGTACTTC. Protein sequence: CASSQTSGVGEQYF.

The gene calls are TRBV20-1 and TRBJ2-7, with D hard to call. V lost 3 bases to trimming and J lost 1 base, with 4 bases between them. Germline V gives CDR1 DFQATT, CDR2 SNEGSKA (reference sequence). This CDR3 spans 11 amino acids. The CDR3 loop is CSASVSYEQYF. The CDR3 DNA sequence: TGCAGTGCTAGCGTATCCTACGAGCAGTACTTC.

The rearrangement links TRBV7-9 to TRBJ2-1; unclear D gene. Trimming removed 0 bases from V and 6 bases from J, with 6 bases in between. The germline V gene has CDR1 SEHNR and CDR2 FQNEAQ (reference sequence). The CDR3 runs to 13 residues. Here the CDR3 reads CASSLADGNEQFF. Here the CDR3 DNA reads TGTGCCAGCAGCTTAGCGGACGGCAATGAGCAGTTCTTC.

The chain links TRBV19 to TRBJ1-1; TRBD1 matches 10 bases. The length of the CDR3 is 15 residues. The V gene end was trimmed by 5 bases and the J gene end by 4 bases; junction bases not matched to a gene: 7. The germline V gene encodes CDR1 LNHDA and CDR2 SQIVND (reference sequence). CDR3 nucleotides: TGTGCCAGTAGTCAAAGGACAGGGGGATTCACTGAAGCTTTCTTT. Its translation is CASSQRTGGFTEAFF.

The chain has TRBV6-6 and TRBJ1-5, with 8 bases matching TRBD1. CDR1 MNHNY and CDR2 SVGAGI come from the germline V gene (reference sequence). The CDR3 loop spans 15 amino acids. V dropped 5 bases and J dropped 3; count of bases not matched to a gene: 6. The CDR3 reads CASSDRQGLNQPQHF. The CDR3 DNA reads TGTGCCAGCAGTGACCGACAGGGGCTCAATCAGCCCCAGCATTTT.

This chain links TRBV6-1 with TRBJ1-1; a possible D gene is TRBD1 (5 bases). V lost 5 bases and J lost 1, with 14 bases in between. The CDR3 has 15 amino acids. CDR1 MNHNS and CDR2 SASEGT come from the germline V gene. CDR3: CASSSFATENTEAFF. The CDR3, as DNA: TGTGCCAGCAGTTCCTTTGCGACAGAGAACACTGAAGCTTTCTTT.